This is a list of T cell receptor beta chains from one sample in a study of blood T cell repertoires in COVID-19. Clones were read by immunoSEQ multiplex PCR, and TCRdb kept only the in-frame ones, dropping some. The table includes roughly 170,000 clones, 82% detected once. Sequencing was carried out using PBMCs or T cells enriched from blood (not recorded which). Receptors were obtained from a man between 60 and 75 years old who had recovered from COVID-19. Both conserved end residues are part of each CDR3. Fields, in order: V gene, D gene, J gene, CDR3 DNA, CDR3 protein. The D gene is left open where the match is weak.

V: TRBV6-4; D: TRBD1; J: TRBJ2-1; DNA: TGTGCCAGCAGCCCGACCGGGACAGGGGCAGGGGAGCAGTTCTTC; CDR3: CASSPTGTGAGEQFF
V: TRBV3-1/TRBV3-2; D: .; J: TRBJ2-5; DNA: TGTGCCAGCAGTCCTAACTCCCAACAAGAGACCCAGTACTTC; CDR3: CASSPNSQQETQYF
V: TRBV30; D: .; J: TRBJ1-5; DNA: TGTGCCTGGAGAAAACCTGGGGGGGCTCAGCCCCAGCATTTT; CDR3: CAWRKPGGAQPQHF
V: TRBV4-1; D: TRBD2; J: TRBJ2-1; DNA: TGCGCCAGCAGCCCCCGGACTAGCGGGAGGGCCAATGAGCAGTTCTTC; CDR3: CASSPRTSGRANEQFF
V: TRBV5-1; D: .; J: TRBJ1-1; DNA: TGCGCCAGCAGCTTGGTGACCGAGAAGGAGGCTTTCTTT; CDR3: CASSLVTEKEAFF
V: TRBV19; D: TRBD1; J: TRBJ1-5; DNA: TGTGCCAGTAGTATCACAGGGGGCGATCAGCCCCAGCATTTT; CDR3: CASSITGGDQPQHF
V: TRBV6-6; D: .; J: TRBJ1-2; DNA: TGTGCCAGCCAGTCGGAGGGGATGAAGTTTAACTATGGCTACACCTTC; CDR3: CASQSEGMKFNYGYTF
V: TRBV12-5; D: TRBD1; J: TRBJ1-2; DNA: TGTGCTAGTGGTCCAGGACAGGGGATGTATGGCTACACCTTC; CDR3: CASGPGQGMYGYTF
V: TRBV7-8; D: .; J: TRBJ2-7; DNA: TGTGCCACCGGGCCGGGAGACTCCTACGAGCAGTACTTC; CDR3: CATGPGDSYEQYF
V: TRBV7-2; D: TRBD1; J: TRBJ1-4; DNA: TGTGCCAGCAGCTCCCAGACAGGGGCCGGGGAAAAACTGTTTTTT; CDR3: CASSSQTGAGEKLFF
V: TRBV27; D: .; J: TRBJ1-1; DNA: TGTGCCAGCAGTTTAATCAAGCAGGGAGGCACTGAAGCTTTCTTT; CDR3: CASSLIKQGGTEAFF
V: TRBV27; D: TRBD1; J: TRBJ1-6; DNA: TGTGCCAGCAGTATCCGACAGGGGAGCGGTTCCCTCCACTTT; CDR3: CASSIRQGSGSLHF
V: TRBV6-5; D: TRBD1; J: TRBJ2-7; DNA: TGTGCCAGCAGTTACTTAGGGGGCGGACAGGGTAACGAGCAGTACTTC; CDR3: CASSYLGGGQGNEQYF
V: TRBV5-6; D: TRBD1; J: TRBJ1-2; DNA: TGTGCCAGCAGCTTGGGGAGGCAGGGGGCGGTGAACGGCTACACCTTC; CDR3: CASSLGRQGAVNGYTF